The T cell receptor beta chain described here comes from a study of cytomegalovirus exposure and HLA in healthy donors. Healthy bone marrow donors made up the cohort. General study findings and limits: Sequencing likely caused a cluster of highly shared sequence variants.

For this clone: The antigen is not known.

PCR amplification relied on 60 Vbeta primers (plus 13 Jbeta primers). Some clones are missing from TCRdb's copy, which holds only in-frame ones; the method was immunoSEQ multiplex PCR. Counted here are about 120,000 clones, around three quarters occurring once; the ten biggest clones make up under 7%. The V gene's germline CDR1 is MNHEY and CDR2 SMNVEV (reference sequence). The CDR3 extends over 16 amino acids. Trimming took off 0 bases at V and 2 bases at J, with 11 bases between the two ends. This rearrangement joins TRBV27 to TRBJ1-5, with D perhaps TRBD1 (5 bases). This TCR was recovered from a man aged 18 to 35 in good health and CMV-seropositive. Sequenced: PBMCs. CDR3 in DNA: TGTGCCAGCAGTTTATCGACAGTGTTGGGCAATCAGCCCCAGCATTTT. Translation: CASSLSTVLGNQPQHF.